A single sample gave rise to the 20 T cell receptor beta chains below, sequenced in a study of blood T cell repertoires in COVID-19. Some clones are missing from TCRdb's copy, which holds only in-frame ones; the method was immunoSEQ multiplex PCR. The sample yields about 170,000 clones, around nine tenths seen once. The sequencing sample was made of peripheral blood. The receptors derive from a woman of 80 years or more with COVID-19, enrolled during active disease.

The CDR3 protein is CASSLAGGVSSEAFF. The DNA of the CDR3 is TGTGCCAGCAGCCTCGCGGGGGGCGTTTCATCTGAAGCTTTCTTT. This chain joins TRBV5-8 and TRBJ1-1; possibly TRBD1 for D (6 bases). The CDR3 sequence is 15 residues long. The V end was cut by 4 bases, the J end by 6 bases, with 19 bases between. CDR1 SGHTS and CDR2 YDEGEE come from the germline V gene. The variable domain in full, with the rest retrieved from reference TRBV5-8 and TRBJ1-1, is EAGVTQSPTHLIKTRGQQATLRCSPISGHTSVYWYQQALGLGLQFLLWYDEGEERNRGNFPPRFSGRQFPNYSSELNVNALELEDSALYLCASSLAGGVSSEAFFGQGTRLTVV.

The J gene is TRBJ2-5, the V gene TRBV4-1; D is possibly TRBD1 (6 bases). Deletions cut 4 bases from V and 5 bases from J, with 20 bases between. The CDR3 is 16 amino acids. Germline CDR1 and CDR2: MGHRA and YSYEKL. CDR3 protein: CASSPGETGGWETQYF. DNA of the CDR3: TGCGCCAGCAGCCCAGGGGAGACCGGCGGTTGGGAGACCCAGTACTTC.

V and J are TRBV28 and TRBJ1-6; tentative D call: TRBD1 (5 bases). Germline V gives CDR1 MDHEN, CDR2 SYDVKM. The CDR3 is 13 residues long. The V end lost 5 bases, the J end lost 10 bases, and 12 bases lay between the germline ends. The DNA of the CDR3 is TGTGCCAGCAGTAAGACAGTAGCCTCACCCCTCCACTTT. Translating it yields CASSKTVASPLHF.

The chain joins TRBV29-1 to TRBJ1-2, with 9 bases aligning to TRBD1. Germline trimming cut 3 bases from V and 3 bases from J; bases unmatched to any gene: 17. The CDR3 sequence is 18 residues long. Germline CDR1 is SQVTM and CDR2 is ANQGSEA. This CDR3 is CSVEGPGQGSRADYGYTF. DNA of the CDR3: TGCAGCGTTGAGGGACCGGGACAGGGTAGTCGGGCTGACTATGGCTACACCTTC.

V and J are TRBV7-9 and TRBJ1-1; D unresolved. V was shortened by 6 bases and J by 9 bases, with 14 bases between the two germline ends. CDR3 length: 12 amino acids. Looked up from germline, CDR1 is SEHNR and CDR2 is FQNEAQ (reference sequence). The chain's CDR3 is CASRDLAGKAFF. DNA of the CDR3: TGTGCCAGCAGGGACTTGGCAGGAAAAGCTTTCTTT.

This rearrangement joins TRBV5-1 to TRBJ2-2; D unresolved. The CDR3 runs to 16 residues. V shed 0 bases and J shed 1 base, with 10 bases lying between them. CDR1 SGHRS and CDR2 YFSETQ come from the germline V gene. CDR3 DNA: TGCGCCAGCAGCTTGGTCGGTATGGTGAACACCGGGGAGCTGTTTTTT. Its translation is CASSLVGMVNTGELFF.

V is TRBV28 and J is TRBJ1-5; no clear D. The CDR3 consists of 14 residues. Trimming stripped 5 bases from V and 2 bases from J, with 10 bases between. Germline CDR1 and CDR2: MDHEN and SYDVKM. DNA for the CDR3: TGTGCCAGCAGTCCTACTATAGGCAATCAGCCCCAGCATTTT. This gives the protein CASSPTIGNQPQHF. The entire variable domain, with the rest obtained from reference TRBV28 and TRBJ1-5, is as follows: DVKVTQSSRYLVKRTGEKVFLECVQDMDHENMFWYRQDPGLGLRLIYFSYDVKMKEKGDIPEGYSVSREKKERFSLILESASTNQTSMYLCASSPTIGNQPQHFGDGTRLSIL.

This clone was observed a single time. This sample includes further DNA sequences coding for the same CDR3. This sequence joins TRBV6-2 or TRBV6-3 and TRBJ2-6; D uncertain. V was pared by 0 bases and J by 0 bases, with 6 bases between. The germline CDR1 and CDR2 sequences are MNHEY and SVGEGT. The CDR3 runs to 16 residues. The chain's CDR3 is CASSYSSGSGANVLTF. For the CDR3, the DNA is TGTGCCAGCAGTTACTCTTCCGGCTCTGGGGCCAACGTCCTGACTTTC.

The chain recombines TRBV2 with TRBJ2-3, with 8 bases matching TRBD2. The CDR3 length is 15 residues. Per the germline V gene, CDR1 is SNHLY and CDR2 is FYNNEI. Trimming removed 1 base from V and 6 bases from J; junction bases left unmatched: 6. CDR3 coding DNA: TGTGCCAGCAGTGAAGTAGGACTAGCCAGTGATACGCAGTATTTT. Its translation is CASSEVGLASDTQYF.

This chain links TRBV5-3 with TRBJ2-7; D remains unclear. TRBV5-3 is an open reading frame, and its role is uncertain. Deletions cut 4 bases from V and 5 bases from J, with 16 bases between. The CDR3 spans 14 residues. CDR3 region: CARSTTEGRHEQYF. CDR3 sequence (DNA): TGTGCCAGAAGCACTACGGAAGGTCGCCACGAGCAGTACTTC.

The CDR3 loop reads CASSHQDREVGGYTF. CDR3 DNA sequence: TGCGCCAGCAGCCACCAGGACAGGGAGGTAGGGGGCTACACCTTC. The V and J genes are TRBV4-3 and TRBJ1-2, with 8 nucleotides matching TRBD1. The CDR3 sequence is 15 residues long. The germline V gene encodes CDR1 LGHNA and CDR2 YSLEER. Trimming removed 3 bases from V and 8 bases from J; junction bases left unmatched: 11.

This clone was observed a single time. The genes are TRBV28 and TRBJ1-6, with TRBD1 matching over 7 bases. The CDR3 length is 13 residues. V lost 6 bases and J lost 14; bases outside the gene matches: 10. Germline lookup yields CDR1 MDHEN and CDR2 SYDVKM. The CDR3 is CASSPGQQLTLHF. CDR3 coding DNA: TGTGCCAGCAGCCCGGGACAGCAGTTGACCCTCCACTTT.

The CDR3 is CASSIGQGKYGYTF. CDR3 DNA: TGTGCCAGTAGTATTGGACAGGGTAAATATGGCTACACCTTC. This rearrangement joins TRBV19 to TRBJ1-2; 8 bases line up with TRBD1. Germline V gene data show CDR1 as LNHDA and CDR2 as SQIVND (reference sequence). V lost 3 bases and J lost 5; bases outside the gene matches: 5. There are 14 residues in the CDR3.

The gene calls are TRBV28 and TRBJ1-1, with D tentatively TRBD1 (6 bases). CDR3 length: 14 amino acids. V lost 4 bases and J 7 bases, leaving 16 bases between the germline ends. Germline lookup yields CDR1 MDHEN and CDR2 SYDVKM. The CDR3 here is CASSYGTTPIEAFF. CDR3 coding DNA: TGTGCCAGCAGTTATGGGACAACCCCTATTGAAGCTTTCTTT.

The V call is TRBV28, the J call TRBJ1-2; 8 bases line up with TRBD1. Trimming took 6 bases from V and 8 from J; bases not matched to a gene: 5. This CDR3 is 12 amino acids long. Germline lookup yields CDR1 MDHEN and CDR2 SYDVKM. CDR3 sequence (DNA): TGTGCCAGCAGGGTAGGGACAGGAGGCTACACCTTC. Its translation: CASRVGTGGYTF.

This clone was picked up one time. The rearrangement uses TRBV27 and TRBJ1-4; a weak D match, TRBD1 (6 bases). V lost 4 bases to trimming and J lost 5 bases, with 8 bases between them. This CDR3 comprises 13 residues. Germline loops: CDR1 MNHEY, CDR2 SMNVEV (reference sequence). DNA of the CDR3: TGTGCCAGCAGTTGGGGGCCAAATGAAAAACTGTTTTTT. It yields the protein CASSWGPNEKLFF.

The CDR3: CASSLPPGGNTIYF. CDR3 coding DNA: TGTGCCAGCAGCCTTCCTCCGGGAGGAAACACCATATATTTT. J is TRBJ1-3 and V is TRBV14; D remains ambiguous. V was pared by 4 bases and J by 4 bases, with 11 bases between. Germline CDR1 and CDR2: SGHDN and FVKESK. The CDR3 has 14 residues.

The V and J genes are TRBV7-9 and TRBJ1-2; 7 bases line up with TRBD1. Trimming removed 2 bases from V and 6 bases from J; junction bases left unmatched: 6. Germline V gene data show CDR1 as SEHNR and CDR2 as FQNEAQ (reference sequence). CDR3 size: 14 residues. Here the CDR3 reads CASSLSKGTDGYTF. In nucleotides, the CDR3 is TGTGCCAGCAGCTTAAGTAAAGGGACAGATGGCTACACCTTC.

The genes are TRBV6-1 and TRBJ2-5; tentative D call: TRBD1 (6 bases). The CDR3 sequence is 14 residues long. V dropped 3 bases and J dropped 5 bases, with 13 bases sitting between them. Germline V gene lookup returns CDR1 MNHNS and CDR2 SASEGT. In DNA, the CDR3 is TGTGCCAGCAGTGAGGTGGCAGGGGCCGAGACCCAGTACTTC. Its protein product is CASSEVAGAETQYF.

The chain links TRBV7-9 to TRBJ1-4; no reliable D call. Germline values: CDR1 SEHNR, CDR2 FQNEAQ (reference sequence). V was trimmed by 2 bases and J by 8 bases, leaving 12 bases between them. This CDR3 spans 14 amino acids. The CDR3 coding sequence is TGTGCCAGCAGCTTATTCAGTGATGGCGAAAAACTGTTTTTT. Translation gives CASSLFSDGEKLFF.